This entry lists 27 T cell receptor beta chains sequenced from one sample in a study of cytomegalovirus exposure and HLA in healthy donors. The PCR was carried out with 60 Vbeta primers and 13 Jbeta primers. The table came from immunoSEQ multiplex PCR; TCRdb's copy has only in-frame clones and leaves some out. Found here are about 140,000 clones, around four fifths of them singletons; the top ten hold approximately 1.5%. The specimen sequenced was PBMCs. The receptors were sampled from a man between 25 and 39 years old in good health and CMV-seropositive.

V and J are TRBV18 and TRBJ1-6; 9 bases line up with TRBD1. CDR1 and CDR2 (germline): KGHSH, LQKENI. Germline trimming cut 2 bases from V and 8 bases from J; bases unmatched to any gene: 4. This CDR3 contains 15 residues. This chain's CDR3 is CASSPGTGSDSPLHF. CDR3 DNA: TGTGCCAGCTCACCAGGGACAGGGTCGGATTCACCCCTCCACTTT. The variable domain in full, with the rest retrieved from reference TRBV18 and TRBJ1-6, is NAGVMQNPRHLVRRRGQEARLRCSPMKGHSHVYWYRQLPEEGLKFMVYLQKENIIDESGMPKERFSAEFPKEGPSILRIQQVVRGDSAAYFCASSPGTGSDSPLHFGNGTRLTVT.

For this clone: Other DNA sequences in the same sample also yield this CDR3. The chain has TRBV5-1 and TRBJ1-5, with D possibly being TRBD1 (5 bases). CDR1 SGHRS and CDR2 YFSETQ come from the germline V gene. The germline V and J ends were trimmed by 0 bases and 1 base, with 8 bases remaining between them. The CDR3 spans 15 residues. The CDR3 reads CASSLVGGSNQPQHF. The CDR3 bases are TGCGCCAGCAGCTTGGTCGGGGGAAGCAATCAGCCCCAGCATTTT.

J is TRBJ1-3 and V is TRBV2; tentative D call: TRBD1 (5 bases). Trimming pared 4 bases from V and 2 bases from J, leaving 12 bases between. Germline V gene data show CDR1 as SNHLY and CDR2 as FYNNEI. The CDR3 extends over 15 amino acids. CDR3 DNA sequence: TGTGCCAGCAGTGTCCTAAGGGGTCCTGGAAACACCATATATTTT. It encodes CASSVLRGPGNTIYF.

This chain connects TRBV4-2 to TRBJ1-4; TRBD1 matches at 7 bases. The CDR3 is 14 residues long. V gave up 1 base and J gave up 6 bases; unmatched junction bases: 2. Germline CDR1 is LGHNA and CDR2 is YNFKEQ. The CDR3 DNA follows: TGTGCCAGCAGCCAAGGCCAGGGGGATGAAAAACTGTTTTTT. As protein: CASSQGQGDEKLFF.

The V call is TRBV7-9, the J call TRBJ2-1, with D tentatively TRBD1 (6 bases). V lost 5 bases and J lost 7, with 18 bases in between. The germline gives CDR1 SEHNR, CDR2 FQNEAQ (reference sequence). There are 15 residues in the CDR3. This chain's CDR3 is CASSRMGTIVNEQFF. For the CDR3, the DNA is TGTGCCAGCAGCCGTATGGGGACAATTGTAAATGAGCAGTTCTTC.

V gene TRBV6-1 combines with J gene TRBJ1-1, with TRBD1 matching 8 bases. In germline, CDR1 is MNHNS, CDR2 SASEGT. With 0 bases clipped from V and 4 bases from J, the junction kept 13 bases outside the gene matches. This CDR3 is 18 amino acids long. CDR3 protein: CASSEAVRGQVFGTEAFF. The CDR3 DNA reads TGTGCCAGCAGTGAAGCGGTCAGGGGGCAGGTCTTCGGCACTGAAGCTTTCTTT.

The chain employs TRBV7-9 and TRBJ1-4, with D tentatively TRBD1 (6 bases). The CDR3 length is 17 residues. The V end lost 4 bases, the J end lost 3 bases, and 18 bases lay between the germline ends. CDR1 SEHNR and CDR2 FQNEAQ come from the germline V gene (reference sequence). The CDR3 DNA is TGTGCCAGCAGCTCATCGTTTCAGGGGAAGGCTAATGAAAAACTGTTTTTT. Its translation is CASSSSFQGKANEKLFF.

The genes are TRBV28 and TRBJ1-5, with a tentative D call TRBD1 (5 bases). Germline V gives CDR1 MDHEN, CDR2 SYDVKM. The germline V and J ends were trimmed by 10 bases and 3 bases, with 16 bases remaining between them. This CDR3 spans 14 amino acids. CDR3: CATISGAVNQPQHF. In DNA, the CDR3 is TGTGCCACCATCAGCGGGGCGGTCAATCAGCCCCAGCATTTT.

The chain has TRBV7-2 and TRBJ2-6; D might be TRBD1 (5 bases). The CDR3 extends over 14 amino acids. Trimming took 1 base from V and 4 from J, leaving 5 bases between them. Per the germline V gene, CDR1 is SGHTA and CDR2 is FQGNSA. The CDR3 region has the DNA TGTGCCAGCAGCTTAGAGGGGGGGGCCAACGTCCTGACTTTC. Translated: CASSLEGGANVLTF.

The genes are TRBV10-1 and TRBJ2-7; the D is unclear. CDR1 and CDR2 (germline): WNHNN, SYGVQD (reference sequence). The V end lost 7 bases, the J end lost 3 bases, and 16 bases lay between the germline ends. The CDR3 covers 14 residues. CDR3 in amino acids: CASNSGSSYYEQYF. CDR3 coding DNA: TGCGCCAGCAATTCAGGCTCTTCGTACTACGAGCAGTACTTC.

The chain joins TRBV6-1 to TRBJ1-1, with TRBD1 matching over 8 bases. CDR1 is MNHNS, CDR2 SASEGT, per germline. V lost 4 bases, J lost 3 bases, and 4 bases stayed unmatched. CDR3 length: 14 residues. In DNA, the CDR3 is TGTGCCAGCAGTGCGACAGGGGAGGACACTGAAGCTTTCTTT. Translation gives CASSATGEDTEAFF.

This chain connects TRBV7-3 to TRBJ2-2; D ambiguous. Germline V lookup: CDR1 SGHTA, CDR2 FQGTGA. The CDR3 covers 12 residues. Trimming pared 5 bases from V and 4 bases from J, leaving 5 bases between. The CDR3 is CASSRPTGELFF. The CDR3 region has the DNA TGTGCCAGCAGCCGTCCCACCGGGGAGCTGTTTTTT. Full variable domain (remainder filled in from reference TRBV7-3 and TRBJ2-2): GAGVSQTPSNKVTEKGKYVELRCDPISGHTALYWYRQSLGQGPEFLIYFQGTGAADDSGLPNDRFFAVRPEGSVSTLKIQRTERGDSAVYLCASSRPTGELFFGEGSRLTVL.

This chain connects TRBV4-2 to TRBJ1-1; D is undetermined. Germline CDR1 LGHNA, CDR2 YNFKEQ. V was clipped by 0 bases and J by 5 bases, with 16 bases between them. This CDR3 region has 16 residues. The CDR3 nucleotides are TGTGCCAGCAGCCAAGATGTGGAACTCGGAGGGACTGAAGCTTTCTTT. This translates into CASSQDVELGGTEAFF.

This chain connects TRBV7-3 to TRBJ1-6; 9 bases match TRBD1. Germline trimming cut 4 bases from V and 11 bases from J; bases unmatched to any gene: 3. Germline CDR1 is SGHTA and CDR2 is FQGTGA. There are 13 residues in the CDR3. Written as DNA, the CDR3 is TGTGCCAGCAGCTCCGACAGGGGGGCACCCCTCCACTTT. This sequence encodes CASSSDRGAPLHF. Together with reference TRBV7-3 and TRBJ1-6, the CDR3 gives the full variable domain: GAGVSQTPSNKVTEKGKYVELRCDPISGHTALYWYRQSLGQGPEFLIYFQGTGAADDSGLPNDRFFAVRPEGSVSTLKIQRTERGDSAVYLCASSSDRGAPLHFGNGTRLTVT.

This clone was counted at least ten times. The V call is TRBV2, the J call TRBJ1-1; the D gene is possibly TRBD1 (6 bases). The CDR3 sequence is 14 residues long. V lost 2 bases and J lost 4, with 11 bases in between. Germline V CDR1 and CDR2: SNHLY, FYNNEI. The CDR3 DNA sequence: TGTGCCAGCAGTGAACAGGGGATAGGCACTGAAGCTTTCTTT. It translates to CASSEQGIGTEAFF. Using reference TRBV2 and TRBJ1-1 for the parts outside the CDR3, the full variable domain is EPEVTQTPSHQVTQMGQEVILRCVPISNHLYFYWYRQILGQKVEFLVSFYNNEISEKSEIFDDQFSVERPDGSNFTLKIRSTKLEDSAMYFCASSEQGIGTEAFFGQGTRLTVV.

Here the CDR3 reads CASSQGTSRGSGELFF. The CDR3 nucleotides are TGTGCCAGCAGCCAAGGGACTTCCCGCGGGTCCGGGGAGCTGTTTTTT. V and J are TRBV7-8 and TRBJ2-2; possible D gene TRBD2, 6 bases. The CDR3 runs to 16 residues. Germline values: CDR1 SGHVS, CDR2 FQNEAQ. V lost 5 bases and J 6 bases, leaving 19 bases between the germline ends.

This clone occurred once. The chain links TRBV11-1 to TRBJ1-6, with D uncertain. V shed 2 bases and J shed 5 bases, with 16 bases lying between them. Germline loops: CDR1 SGHAT, CDR2 FQDESV (reference sequence). The CDR3 runs 17 residues. CDR3 loop: CASSLSGVLADNSPLHF. The CDR3 DNA reads TGTGCCAGCAGCTTATCAGGTGTTCTTGCTGATAATTCACCCCTCCACTTT.

V and J are TRBV5-8 and TRBJ1-1; the D is unclear. The length of the CDR3 is 12 residues. Looked up from germline, CDR1 is SGHTS and CDR2 is YDEGEE. The V gene lost 4 bases and the J gene lost 11 bases, with 15 bases spanning the gap. This CDR3 is CASSLTSPGAFF. The CDR3, as DNA: TGTGCCAGCAGCCTCACTTCCCCCGGGGCTTTCTTT.

As DNA, the CDR3 is TGTGCCAGCACCCCTAGCGGGAGCCACAATGAGCAGTTCTTC. Its translation is CASTPSGSHNEQFF. J is TRBJ2-1 and V is TRBV5-6; 10 bases align to TRBD2. After removal of 6 bases from V and 5 bases from J, the junction contained 5 bases not matched to a gene. This CDR3 has 14 residues. Germline CDR1 SGHDT, CDR2 YYEEEE.

The chain couples TRBV6-5 to TRBJ2-5; weak D call: TRBD2 (5 bases). The J call is doubtful: the DNA matches TRBJ2-7 better. In germline, CDR1 is MNHEY, CDR2 SVGAGI. The CDR3 runs to 15 residues. The CDR3: CASSTGLRGSYEQYF. Here the CDR3 DNA reads TGTGCCAGCAGTACCGGACTGCGAGGGTCCTACGAGCAGTACTTC.

The chain couples TRBV5-1 to TRBJ2-5; TRBD1 agrees at 10 bases. CDR1 and CDR2 from the germline V gene are SGHRS and YFSETQ. Trimming cost V 5 bases and J 1 base; bases outside gene matches: 2. CDR3 length: 14 amino acids. This chain's CDR3 is CASRDRGFQETQYF. CDR3 nucleotide sequence: TGCGCCAGCAGGGACAGGGGGTTCCAAGAGACCCAGTACTTC.

This chain uses TRBV27 with TRBJ2-1; TRBD2 aligns across 8 bases. This CDR3 is 15 amino acids long. Per germline, CDR1 MNHEY and CDR2 SMNVEV (reference sequence). V lost 5 bases, J lost 9 bases, and 12 bases stayed unmatched. The CDR3 DNA is TGTGCCAGCAGTCTTCGGGGGGGCTTTAGCGGTGAGCAGTTCTTC. This gives the protein CASSLRGGFSGEQFF.

The chain couples TRBV4-1 to TRBJ2-7, with D tentatively TRBD2 (6 bases). With 4 bases removed from V and 7 bases from J, the gap between germline ends came to 20 bases. This CDR3 has 15 residues. Germline loops: CDR1 MGHRA, CDR2 YSYEKL. The CDR3 is CASSPILAPFAEQYF. The CDR3 DNA is TGCGCCAGCAGCCCCATTCTAGCGCCCTTTGCGGAGCAGTACTTC.

The V call is TRBV19, the J call TRBJ2-1, with 7 positions matching TRBD2. Trimming cost V 3 bases and J 2 bases; bases outside gene matches: 4. CDR3 size: 15 residues. Germline CDR1 and CDR2: LNHDA and SQIVND (reference sequence). The CDR3 spells CASSISGTTYNEQFF. In DNA, the CDR3 is TGTGCCAGTAGTATCAGCGGGACTACCTACAATGAGCAGTTCTTC.

The genes are TRBV5-4 and TRBJ2-1; 8 bases agree with TRBD1. Losses at the gene ends were 4 bases for V and 0 bases for J; bases not matched to a gene: 6. From germline, CDR1 is SGHNT and CDR2 YYREEE (reference sequence). CDR3 length equals 16 residues. This chain's CDR3 is CASSTLQGGSYNEQFF. The CDR3 DNA reads as TGTGCCAGCAGCACCCTACAGGGGGGCTCCTACAATGAGCAGTTCTTC.

The gene calls are TRBV9 and TRBJ2-7; D may be TRBD1 (6 bases). With 4 bases removed from V and 3 bases from J, the gap between germline ends came to 17 bases. Germline CDR1 is SGDLS and CDR2 is YYNGEE. This CDR3 has 15 residues. CDR3 coding DNA: TGTGCCAGCAGCCCAGGTAGGGACACCGACTACGAGCAGTACTTC. It yields the protein CASSPGRDTDYEQYF.

Only a few counts were recorded for this clone. The rearrangement links TRBV4-1 to TRBJ1-1, with TRBD1 identical over 7 bases. The CDR3 spans 16 residues. V was clipped by 1 base and J by 4 bases; unmatched bases: 9. Germline CDR1 reads MGHRA; CDR2 reads YSYEKL. In nucleotides, the CDR3 is TGCGCCAGCAGCCAAGGACGTGGGTCAGGGGGCACTGAAGCTTTCTTT. The encoded protein is CASSQGRGSGGTEAFF.